The clone carrying this T cell receptor (beta chain) was counted at least ten times. Time point specified: newly diagnosed GD, antithyroid drugs for less than 3 months. From PBMCs, RNA was extracted and then used to make the TCR library. In building TCR beta libraries, iRepertoire HTBI primers were used together with Arm-PCR of CDR3 regions. TCRdb called the multiplex PCR reads again in MiXCR, with one record for every CDR3 protein. In the table there are over 400,000 distinct CDR3 sequences, 12% to 15% of which are singletons. The entry originates in a study of regulatory T cells in long-lasting Graves disease. Study context: Graves' patients (newly diagnosed) had been on antithyroid drugs under 3 months.

V was pared by 5 bases and J by 7 bases, with 15 bases between. CDR1 is MNHNS, CDR2 SASEGT, per germline. CDR3 length: 14 residues. This sample was also put to use in a study of T cells in Graves' hyperthyroidism and ophthalmopathy.

The chain carries TRBV6-1 and TRBJ2-1; D may be TRBD1 (6 bases). The sample was peripheral blood mononuclear cells (PBMCs), taken at new diagnosis, from a patient treated with antithyroid drugs. The TCR sequence derives from a woman in her forties or fifties with Graves disease. CDR3 DNA: TGTGCCAGCAGTCCCGACAGGAGGAGAAATGAGCAGTTCTTC. Encoded protein: CASSPDRRRNEQFF.